This T cell receptor (beta chain) was found in a study of fetal regulatory T cell absence and autoimmunity. The CDR3 totals 12 residues. Assay used: immunoSEQ multiplex PCR; TCRdb lists only in-frame clones, some missing. The repertoire holds more than 85,000 clones, with about two thirds as singletons. Study observations and caveats: TRB gene family usage was broadly similar in cord blood and pancreas. Compared with cord blood, pancreas showed oligoclonal TCR enrichment, some clones over 95-fold.

Turning to this clone: Its antigen is undetermined.

The receptor was isolated from a male donor with IPEX syndrome. Sequencing input: pancreas tissue. The rearrangement joins TRBV1 to TRBJ2-7; the table's D call, TRBD2, has no DNA check behind it. TRBV1 is labeled a pseudogene. CDR3 sequence: CTSSQEATEQYF. The CDR3 DNA reads TGCACCAGCAGCCAAGAAGCGACCGAGCAGTACTTC.